One and the same sample provided the 27 T cell receptor beta chains below, sequenced in a study of blood T cell repertoires in COVID-19. The table came from immunoSEQ multiplex PCR; TCRdb's copy has only in-frame clones and leaves some out. The repertoire includes 99,000 or so clones, approximately 88% of them detected once, and roughly a quarter sits in the top ten. What was sequenced was peripheral blood. The receptors derive from a man in his sixties with acute or convalescent COVID-19.

This clone is a singleton in its sample. The J gene is TRBJ2-1, the V gene TRBV4-1, with TRBD2 matching 7 bases. The V segment lost 1 base and the J segment 0 bases; nucleotides outside the gene matches: 3. The V gene's germline CDR1 is MGHRA and CDR2 YSYEKL. This CDR3 spans 16 amino acids. CDR3 residues: CASSQVGGSSYNEQFF. The CDR3 DNA follows: TGCGCCAGCAGCCAAGTAGGCGGGAGCTCCTACAATGAGCAGTTCTTC.

This clone came up a few times. The chain uses TRBV7-9 and TRBJ2-7; 9 nucleotides agree with TRBD1. Germline V CDR1 and CDR2: SEHNR, FQNEAQ (reference sequence). J gave up 3 bases and V 5 bases, and 5 bases lay outside the gene matches. The CDR3 spans 14 residues. The CDR3 nucleotides read TGTGCCAGCAGCGACCAGGGACAGGGCTACGAGCAGTACTTC. It translates to CASSDQGQGYEQYF.

The chain couples TRBV10-1 to TRBJ2-1, with no clear D. CDR3 length: 14 residues. Germline CDR1 and CDR2: WNHNN and SYGVQD (reference sequence). The ends were cut back, 8 bases at V and 8 bases at J, with 19 bases in the middle. The CDR3 reads CASGETSRQYEQFF. In nucleotides, the CDR3 is TGCGCCAGCGGAGAGACCTCTCGGCAATATGAGCAGTTCTTC.

The V gene is TRBV5-1, the J gene TRBJ2-2; tentative D call: TRBD2 (7 bases). The CDR3 runs to 17 residues. With 2 bases removed from V and 7 bases from J, the gap between germline ends came to 21 bases. Germline V gene data show CDR1 as SGHRS and CDR2 as YFSETQ. CDR3 nucleotides: TGCGCCAGCAGCTTTTTGGCGGGAGCTGAACAGGGCGGGGAGCTGTTTTTT. It codes for CASSFLAGAEQGGELFF.

The V and J genes are TRBV5-8 and TRBJ2-7; D gene ambiguous. Trimming shortened V by 4 bases and J by 2 bases, and 10 bases separated the two germline ends. The CDR3 extends over 13 amino acids. Germline-derived CDR1 and CDR2 are SGHTS and YDEGEE. Here the CDR3 reads CASSVTWTYEQYF. DNA for the CDR3: TGTGCCAGCAGCGTGACATGGACCTACGAGCAGTACTTC.

For the CDR3, the DNA is TGTGCCAGCAGTTTACGACAGGGAGAGGATTCACCCCTCCACTTT. Protein sequence: CASSLRQGEDSPLHF. V usage is TRBV28 and J usage is TRBJ1-6; 7 bases match TRBD1. V was clipped by 2 bases and J by 8 bases; unmatched bases: 6. The CDR3 totals 15 residues. CDR1 is MDHEN, CDR2 SYDVKM, per germline.

The chain is built from TRBV12-5 and TRBJ2-5; D remains ambiguous. Per the germline V gene, CDR1 is LGHNT and CDR2 is FRNRAP. V lost 3 bases and J lost 2, with 16 bases in between. This CDR3 has 16 amino acids. DNA for the CDR3: TGTGCTAGTGGTTTTAACCCCGGAGTGATTCAAGAGACCCAGTACTTC. Translated: CASGFNPGVIQETQYF.

The chain combines TRBV19 with TRBJ2-7; maybe TRBD2 (5 bases). This CDR3 spans 17 amino acids. The V end was cut by 5 bases, the J end by 0 bases, with 20 bases between. Looked up from germline, CDR1 is LNHDA and CDR2 is SQIVND (reference sequence). The CDR3 protein is CASSSLARGSSSYEQYF. CDR3 DNA sequence: TGTGCCAGTAGTTCACTCGCTCGCGGGTCTTCCTCCTACGAGCAGTACTTC.

The J gene is TRBJ1-1, the V gene TRBV7-8; 7 nucleotides line up with TRBD1. The CDR3 consists of 13 residues. Germline V gene lookup returns CDR1 SGHVS and CDR2 FQNEAQ. The J segment lost 8 bases and the V segment lost 3 bases, leaving 6 bases of the junction unmatched. The CDR3 sequence is CASSFTQGQEAFF. The CDR3 region has the DNA TGTGCCAGCAGCTTTACACAGGGGCAAGAAGCTTTCTTT.

A single count supports this clone. The V call is TRBV18, the J call TRBJ2-7; TRBD1 agrees at 8 bases. CDR1 and CDR2 (germline): KGHSH, LQKENI. J gave up 0 bases and V 6 bases, and 4 bases lay outside the gene matches. The CDR3 contains 14 residues. CDR3 nucleotides: TGTGCCAGCTCTGGAACAGGGGGCTCCTACGAGCAGTACGTC. This sequence encodes CASSGTGGSYEQYV.

The chain recombines TRBV4-1 with TRBJ2-1; 13 positions agree with TRBD2. Germline assignment: CDR1 MGHRA and CDR2 YSYEKL. Trimming cost V 4 bases and J 6 bases; bases outside gene matches: 12. CDR3 size: 18 residues. The DNA of the CDR3 is TGCGCCAGCAGCCGCTCTCTAACTAGCGGGAGGGTTACCAATGAGCAGTTCTTC. Amino acids: CASSRSLTSGRVTNEQFF.

The chain links TRBV5-1 to TRBJ2-3; perhaps TRBD1 as D (5 bases). This CDR3 comprises 13 residues. V shed 0 bases and J shed 4 bases, with 6 bases lying between them. Germline lookup yields CDR1 SGHRS and CDR2 YFSETQ. The CDR3 loop is CASSLETADTQYF. CDR3 sequence (DNA): TGCGCCAGCAGCTTGGAGACAGCAGATACGCAGTATTTT.

Only a few counts were recorded for this clone. This chain connects TRBV5-4 to TRBJ2-7; 7 nucleotides line up with TRBD2. The junction had 4 bases not matched to a gene; V was cut back by 4 bases and J by 3 bases. Per germline, CDR1 SGHNT and CDR2 YYREEE (reference sequence). This CDR3 contains 13 residues. CDR3 protein: CASSRSGGYEQYF. The CDR3 DNA sequence: TGTGCCAGCAGCCGGTCGGGAGGCTACGAGCAGTACTTC. Based on the CDR3 plus reference TRBV5-4 and TRBJ2-7, the full variable domain is ETGVTQSPTHLIKTRGQQVTLRCSSQSGHNTVSWYQQALGQGPQFIFQYYREEENGRGNFPPRFSGLQFPNYSSELNVNALELDDSALYLCASSRSGGYEQYFGPGTRLTVT.

CDR3 sequence reads: CASSRDRASNQPQHF. The CDR3, as DNA: TGTGCCAGCAGCAGAGACAGGGCTAGCAATCAGCCCCAGCATTTT. The V and J genes are TRBV7-8 and TRBJ1-5; 7 bases are a match to TRBD1. CDR1 is SGHVS and CDR2 is FQNEAQ in the germline V gene. V trimming: 5 bases; J trimming: 0 bases; junction bases outside the gene matches: 4. The CDR3 has 15 amino acids.

The CDR3: CASGLAGGYNEQFF. Written as DNA, the CDR3 is TGTGCCAGCGGACTAGCGGGAGGGTACAATGAGCAGTTCTTC. The rearrangement links TRBV2 to TRBJ2-1, with 15 bases aligning to TRBD2. Germline V gene data show CDR1 as SNHLY and CDR2 as FYNNEI. CDR3 length: 14 amino acids. V was pared by 8 bases and J by 4 bases, with 0 bases of the junction left unmatched.

The V and J genes are TRBV4-1 and TRBJ2-3, with 7 nucleotides matching TRBD2. The trim removed 4 bases at V and 1 base at J, leaving 8 bases unmatched. This CDR3 contains 16 residues. Germline CDR1 MGHRA, CDR2 YSYEKL. CDR3 residues: CASSLNSGWGTDTQYF. The CDR3 coding sequence is TGCGCCAGCAGCCTCAATAGCGGGTGGGGCACAGATACGCAGTATTTT.

The chain carries TRBV18 and TRBJ1-1; TRBD1 might be the D (6 bases). Trimming took off 1 base at V and 1 base at J, with 10 bases between the two ends. Germline V gene data show CDR1 as KGHSH and CDR2 as LQKENI. The CDR3 totals 15 residues. This CDR3 is CASSPRSGANTEAFF. The CDR3, as DNA: TGTGCCAGCTCACCACGCTCAGGGGCGAACACTGAAGCTTTCTTT.

On this clone: One end of the junction does not line up with germline, which may come from a read error. This chain uses TRBV7-7 with TRBJ2-2, with 8 bases fitting TRBD2. Per the germline V gene, CDR1 is SSHAT and CDR2 is FNYEAQ (reference sequence). The CDR3 spans 16 residues. The CDR3 loop is CASSYGSGANTGELFF. CDR3 bases: TGTGCTAGCAGCTACGGTAGCGGGGCGAACACCGGGGAGCTGTTTTTT.

The V gene is TRBV15, the J gene TRBJ2-3; TRBD1 aligns across 10 bases. The CDR3 has 16 residues. Trimming cost V 3 bases and J 6 bases; bases outside gene matches: 9. Per germline, CDR1 LNHNV and CDR2 YYDKDF (reference sequence). The CDR3 protein is CATSRQTGGGMDTQYF. The CDR3 region has the DNA TGTGCCACCAGCAGGCAGACAGGGGGCGGGATGGATACGCAGTATTTT.

This chain joins TRBV24-1 and TRBJ2-7, with 7 bases identical to TRBD2. CDR3 size: 16 residues. CDR1 KGHDR and CDR2 SFDVKD come from the germline V gene. The V gene end was trimmed by 3 bases and the J gene end by 6 bases; junction bases not matched to a gene: 13. The CDR3 DNA is TGTGCCACCAGTGATATAGGGACTAACCGACGGGGCGAGCAGTACTTC. Amino acid sequence: CATSDIGTNRRGEQYF.

The chain is built from TRBV19 and TRBJ1-1; D is unresolved. CDR3 size: 14 residues. V dropped 4 bases and J dropped 8 bases, with 17 bases sitting between them. The germline gives CDR1 LNHDA, CDR2 SQIVND (reference sequence). The CDR3 is CASSKDGVVREAFF. For the CDR3, the DNA is TGTGCCAGTAGTAAAGACGGAGTAGTTCGAGAAGCTTTCTTT.

The chain recombines TRBV5-4 with TRBJ1-1, with 7 bases lining up with TRBD1. The J segment lost 0 bases and the V segment lost 4 bases, leaving 6 bases of the junction unmatched. Germline V lookup: CDR1 SGHNT, CDR2 YYREEE (reference sequence). CDR3 length: 15 amino acids. The CDR3 nucleotides are TGTGCCAGCAGCCCAGCACAGGGGATGAACACTGAAGCTTTCTTT. It translates to CASSPAQGMNTEAFF.

V and J are TRBV18 and TRBJ2-7, with 10 nucleotides matching TRBD1. Germline CDR1 is KGHSH and CDR2 is LQKENI. Trimming at V came to 2 bases and at J to 5 bases, leaving 9 bases not matched to a gene. The CDR3 extends over 16 amino acids. CDR3: CASSPNPGTGVNEQYF. The CDR3 nucleotides read TGTGCCAGCTCACCAAATCCCGGGACAGGGGTCAACGAGCAGTACTTC.

This rearrangement joins TRBV5-1 to TRBJ2-7; D unresolved. Deletions cut 0 bases from V and 0 bases from J, with 7 bases between. CDR1 is SGHRS, CDR2 YFSETQ, per germline. The CDR3 spans 14 residues. The CDR3 loop reads CASSLALSSYEQYF. The CDR3 nucleotides are TGCGCCAGCAGCTTGGCCCTATCCTCCTACGAGCAGTACTTC.

The V gene is TRBV4-1, the J gene TRBJ1-3; TRBD1 is a possible D gene (5 bases). The CDR3 runs to 13 residues. Germline CDR1 MGHRA, CDR2 YSYEKL. V lost 3 bases and J 5 bases, leaving 8 bases between the germline ends. The CDR3 DNA is TGCGCCAGCAGCCAGAGGACACGAAACACCATATATTTT. Encoded protein: CASSQRTRNTIYF.

The rearrangement links TRBV11-3 to TRBJ2-1; 8 positions match TRBD2. Germline V gene data show CDR1 as SGHNT and CDR2 as YENEEA. V trimming: 2 bases; J trimming: 3 bases; junction bases outside the gene matches: 0. This CDR3 contains 14 residues. CDR3 DNA: TGTGCCAGCAGCTTAAGCGGGGGCTACAATGAGCAGTTCTTC. Encoded protein: CASSLSGGYNEQFF.

The gene calls are TRBV6-5 and TRBJ1-1; D is perhaps TRBD1 (5 bases). Trimming left V 6 bases short and J 6 bases short, with 17 bases between. Germline CDR1 reads MNHEY; CDR2 reads SVGAGI. This CDR3 comprises 14 residues. The CDR3 spells CASSLWGELAEAFF. DNA for the CDR3: TGTGCCAGCAGCCTTTGGGGGGAGCTGGCTGAAGCTTTCTTT.